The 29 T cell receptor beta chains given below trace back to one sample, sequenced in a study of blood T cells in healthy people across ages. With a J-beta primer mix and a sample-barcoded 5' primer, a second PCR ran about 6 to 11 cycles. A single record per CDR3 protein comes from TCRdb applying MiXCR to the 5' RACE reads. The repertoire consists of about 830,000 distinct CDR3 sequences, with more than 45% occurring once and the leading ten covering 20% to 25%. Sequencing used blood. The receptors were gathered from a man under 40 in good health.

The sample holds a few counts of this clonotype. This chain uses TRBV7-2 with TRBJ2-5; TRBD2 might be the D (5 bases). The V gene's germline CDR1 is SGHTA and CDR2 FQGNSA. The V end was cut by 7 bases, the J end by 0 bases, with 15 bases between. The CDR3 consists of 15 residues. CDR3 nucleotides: TGTGCCAGCAACGGTGGCGGGCCAAACCAAGAGACCCAGTACTTC. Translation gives CASNGGGPNQETQYF.

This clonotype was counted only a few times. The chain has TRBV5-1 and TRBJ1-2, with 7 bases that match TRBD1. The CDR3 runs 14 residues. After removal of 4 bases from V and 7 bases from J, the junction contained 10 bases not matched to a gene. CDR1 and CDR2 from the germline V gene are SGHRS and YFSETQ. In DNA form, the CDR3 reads TGCGCCAGCAGCCGGGGCCAGGGGGGGTTTGGCTACACCTTC. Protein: CASSRGQGGFGYTF.

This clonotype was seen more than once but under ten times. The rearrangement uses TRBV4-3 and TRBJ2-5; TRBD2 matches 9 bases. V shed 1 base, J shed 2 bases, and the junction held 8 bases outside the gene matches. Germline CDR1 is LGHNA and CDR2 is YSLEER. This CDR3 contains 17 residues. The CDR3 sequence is CASSQVATSGVQETQYF. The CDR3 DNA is TGCGCCAGCAGCCAAGTTGCGACTAGCGGAGTACAAGAGACCCAGTACTTC.

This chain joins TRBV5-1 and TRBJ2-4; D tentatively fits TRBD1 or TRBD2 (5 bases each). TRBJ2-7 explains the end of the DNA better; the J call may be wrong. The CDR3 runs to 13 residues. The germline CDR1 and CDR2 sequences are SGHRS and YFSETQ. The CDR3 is CASILGTVYEQYF. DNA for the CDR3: TGCGCCAGCATCCTCGGGACGGTCTACGAGCAGTACTTC.

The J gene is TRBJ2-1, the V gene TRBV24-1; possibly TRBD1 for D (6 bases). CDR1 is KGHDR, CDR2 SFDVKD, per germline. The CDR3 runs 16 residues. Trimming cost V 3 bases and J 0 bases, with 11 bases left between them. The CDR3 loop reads CATSDRTASSYNEQFF. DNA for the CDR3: TGTGCCACCAGTGATCGGACAGCGAGCTCCTACAATGAGCAGTTCTTC.

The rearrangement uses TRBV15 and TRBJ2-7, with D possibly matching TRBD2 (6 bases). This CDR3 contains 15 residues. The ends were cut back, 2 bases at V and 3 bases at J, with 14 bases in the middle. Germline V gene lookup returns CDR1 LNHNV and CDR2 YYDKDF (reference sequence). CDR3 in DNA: TGTGCCACCAGCAGAACATCAGGGACTTACTACGAGCAGTACTTC. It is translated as CATSRTSGTYYEQYF.

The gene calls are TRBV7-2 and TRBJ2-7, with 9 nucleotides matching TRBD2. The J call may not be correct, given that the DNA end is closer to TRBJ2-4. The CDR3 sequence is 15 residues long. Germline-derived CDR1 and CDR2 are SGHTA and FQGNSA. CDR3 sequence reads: CASGPSGVMENIQYF. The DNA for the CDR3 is TGTGCCAGCGGTCCTAGCGGGGTGATGGAAAACATTCAGTACTTC.

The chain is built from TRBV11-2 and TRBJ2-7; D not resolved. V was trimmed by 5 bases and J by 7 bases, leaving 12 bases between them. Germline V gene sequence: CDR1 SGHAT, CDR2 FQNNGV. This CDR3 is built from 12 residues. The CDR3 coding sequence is TGTGCCAGCAGCCCCAGTGGCAATGAGCAGTACTTC. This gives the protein CASSPSGNEQYF. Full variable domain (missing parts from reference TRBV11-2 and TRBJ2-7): EAGVAQSPRYKIIEKRQSVAFWCNPISGHATLYWYQQILGQGPKLLIQFQNNGVVDDSQLPKDRFSAERLKGVDSTLKIQPAKLEDSAVYLCASSPSGNEQYFGPGTRLTVT.

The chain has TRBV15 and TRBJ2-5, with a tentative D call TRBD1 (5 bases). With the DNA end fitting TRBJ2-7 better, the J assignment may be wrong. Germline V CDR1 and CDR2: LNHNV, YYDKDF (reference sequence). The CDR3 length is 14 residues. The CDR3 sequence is CATSRGGRVFEQYF. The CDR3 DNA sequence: TGTGCCACCAGCAGAGGTGGCAGGGTTTTCGAGCAGTACTTC.

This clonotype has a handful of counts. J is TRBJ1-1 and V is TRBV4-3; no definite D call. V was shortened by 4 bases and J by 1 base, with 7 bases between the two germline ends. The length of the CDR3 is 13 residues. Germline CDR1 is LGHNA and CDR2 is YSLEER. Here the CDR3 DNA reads TGCGCCAGCAGCCCCACCACGAACACTGAAGCTTTCTTT. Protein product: CASSPTTNTEAFF.

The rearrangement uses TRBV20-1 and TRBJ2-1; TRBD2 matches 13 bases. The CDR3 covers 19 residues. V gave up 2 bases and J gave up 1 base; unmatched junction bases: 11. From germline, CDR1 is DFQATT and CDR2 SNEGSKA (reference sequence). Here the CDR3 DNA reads TGCAGTGCTAGAAAACCGGGACTAGCGGGAAAAGGGTCCTACAATGAGCAGTTCTTC. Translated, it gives CSARKPGLAGKGSYNEQFF.

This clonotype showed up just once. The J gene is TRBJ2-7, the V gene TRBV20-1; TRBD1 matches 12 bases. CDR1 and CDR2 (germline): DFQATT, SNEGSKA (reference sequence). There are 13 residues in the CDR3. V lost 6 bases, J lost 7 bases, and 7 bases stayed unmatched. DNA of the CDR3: TGCAGTGCCACGGGACAGGGGGCTAATGAGCAGTACTTC. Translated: CSATGQGANEQYF.

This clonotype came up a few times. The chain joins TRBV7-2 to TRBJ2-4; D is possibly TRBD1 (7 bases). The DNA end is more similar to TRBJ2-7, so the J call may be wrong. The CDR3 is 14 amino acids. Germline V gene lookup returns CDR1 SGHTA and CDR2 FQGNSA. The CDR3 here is CASSPGGLPVEQYF. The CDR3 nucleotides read TGTGCCAGCAGCCCAGGGGGACTGCCGGTCGAGCAGTACTTC.

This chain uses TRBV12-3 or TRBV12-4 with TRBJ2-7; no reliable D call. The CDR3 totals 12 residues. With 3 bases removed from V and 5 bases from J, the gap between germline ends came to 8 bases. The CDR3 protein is CASSFSAHEQYF. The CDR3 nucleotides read TGTGCCAGCAGTTTCTCGGCGCACGAGCAGTACTTC.

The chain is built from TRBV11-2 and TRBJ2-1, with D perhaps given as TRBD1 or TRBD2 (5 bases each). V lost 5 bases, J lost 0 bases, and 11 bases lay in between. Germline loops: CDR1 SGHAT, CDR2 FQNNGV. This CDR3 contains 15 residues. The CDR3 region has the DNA TGTGCCAGCAGCGGGGGAAGGATCTCCTACAATGAGCAGTTCTTC. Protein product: CASSGGRISYNEQFF.

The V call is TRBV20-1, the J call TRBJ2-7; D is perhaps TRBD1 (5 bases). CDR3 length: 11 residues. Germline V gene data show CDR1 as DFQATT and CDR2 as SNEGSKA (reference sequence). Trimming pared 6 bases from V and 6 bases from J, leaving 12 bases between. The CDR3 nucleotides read TGCAGTGCGACCCGGACAAGCGAGCAGTACTTC. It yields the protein CSATRTSEQYF.

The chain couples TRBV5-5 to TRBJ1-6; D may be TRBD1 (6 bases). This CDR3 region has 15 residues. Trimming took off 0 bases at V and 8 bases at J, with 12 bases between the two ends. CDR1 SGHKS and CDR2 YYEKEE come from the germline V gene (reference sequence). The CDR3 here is CASSLVGGSYSPLHF. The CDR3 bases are TGTGCCAGCAGCTTGGTAGGGGGGTCGTATTCACCCCTCCACTTT. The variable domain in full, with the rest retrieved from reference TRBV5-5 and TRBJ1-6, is DAGVTQSPTHLIKTRGQQVTLRCSPISGHKSVSWYQQVLGQGPQFIFQYYEKEERGRGNFPDRFSARQFPNYSSELNVNALLLGDSALYLCASSLVGGSYSPLHFGNGTRLTVT.

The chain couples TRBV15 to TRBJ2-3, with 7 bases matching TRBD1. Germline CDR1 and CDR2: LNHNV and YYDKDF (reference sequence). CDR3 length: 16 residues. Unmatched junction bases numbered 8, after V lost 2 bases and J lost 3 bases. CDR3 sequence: CATSRYVGQLTDTQYF. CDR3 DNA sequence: TGTGCCACCAGCAGATATGTGGGACAGCTTACAGATACGCAGTATTTT.

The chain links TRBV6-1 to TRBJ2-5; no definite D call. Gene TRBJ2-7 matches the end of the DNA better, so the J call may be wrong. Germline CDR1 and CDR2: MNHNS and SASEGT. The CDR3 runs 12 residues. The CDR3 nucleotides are TGTGCCAGCAGTGAACCTCGTTACGAGCAGTACTTC. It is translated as CASSEPRYEQYF.

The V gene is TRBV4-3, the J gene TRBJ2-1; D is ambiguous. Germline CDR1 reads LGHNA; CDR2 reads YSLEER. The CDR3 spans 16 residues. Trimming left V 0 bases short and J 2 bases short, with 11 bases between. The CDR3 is CASSQDARPTYNEQFF. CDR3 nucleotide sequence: TGCGCCAGCAGCCAAGATGCTCGCCCCACCTACAATGAGCAGTTCTTC.

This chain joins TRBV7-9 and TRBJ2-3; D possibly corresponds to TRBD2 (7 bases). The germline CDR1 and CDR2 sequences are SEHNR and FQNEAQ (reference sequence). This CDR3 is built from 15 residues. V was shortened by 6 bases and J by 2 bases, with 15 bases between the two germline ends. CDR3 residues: CASRGGGRSTDTQYF. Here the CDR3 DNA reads TGTGCCAGCAGAGGGGGGGGAAGGTCCACAGATACGCAGTATTTT.

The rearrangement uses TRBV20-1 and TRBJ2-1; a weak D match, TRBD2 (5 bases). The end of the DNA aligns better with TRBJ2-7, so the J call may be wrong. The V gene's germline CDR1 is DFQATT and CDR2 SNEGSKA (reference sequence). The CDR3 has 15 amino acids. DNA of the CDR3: TGCAGTGCTAGAGATTTCCTAGGGAGCAAGAATGAGCAGTACTTC. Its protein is CSARDFLGSKNEQYF.

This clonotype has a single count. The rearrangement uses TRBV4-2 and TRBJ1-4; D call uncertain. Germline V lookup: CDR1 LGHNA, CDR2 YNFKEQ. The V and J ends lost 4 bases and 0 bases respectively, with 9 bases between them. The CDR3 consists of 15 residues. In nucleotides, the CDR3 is TGTGCCAGCAGCCTATTTGGGACAACTAATGAAAAACTGTTTTTT. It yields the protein CASSLFGTTNEKLFF.

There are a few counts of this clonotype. The CDR3 nucleotides are TGCGCCAGCAGCCAAGATCGCCTGAGCTCCTACGAGCAGTACTTC. This encodes CASSQDRLSSYEQYF. J is TRBJ2-7 and V is TRBV4-3; D remains ambiguous. V was cut by 0 bases and J by 0 bases, with 9 bases left in between. The CDR3 contains 15 residues. Germline lookup yields CDR1 LGHNA and CDR2 YSLEER.

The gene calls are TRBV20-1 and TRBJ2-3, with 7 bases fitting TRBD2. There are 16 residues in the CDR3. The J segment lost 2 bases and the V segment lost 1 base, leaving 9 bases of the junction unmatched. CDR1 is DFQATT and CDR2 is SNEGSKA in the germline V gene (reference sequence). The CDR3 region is CSARGEGTRHTDTQYF. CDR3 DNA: TGCAGTGCTAGAGGGGAGGGCACCCGTCACACAGATACGCAGTATTTT.

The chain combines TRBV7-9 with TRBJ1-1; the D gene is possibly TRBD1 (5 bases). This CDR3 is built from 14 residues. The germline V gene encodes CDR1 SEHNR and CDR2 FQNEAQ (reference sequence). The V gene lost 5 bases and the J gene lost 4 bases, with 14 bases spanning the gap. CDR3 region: CASSNQGGSTEAFF. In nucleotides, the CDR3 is TGTGCCAGCAGCAACCAGGGTGGGAGCACTGAAGCTTTCTTT.

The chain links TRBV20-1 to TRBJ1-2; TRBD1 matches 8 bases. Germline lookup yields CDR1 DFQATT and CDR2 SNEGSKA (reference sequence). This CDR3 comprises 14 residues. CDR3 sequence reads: CITPGGQGGPSYTF. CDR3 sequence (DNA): TGCATCACCCCAGGTGGACAGGGAGGTCCCAGCTACACCTTC.

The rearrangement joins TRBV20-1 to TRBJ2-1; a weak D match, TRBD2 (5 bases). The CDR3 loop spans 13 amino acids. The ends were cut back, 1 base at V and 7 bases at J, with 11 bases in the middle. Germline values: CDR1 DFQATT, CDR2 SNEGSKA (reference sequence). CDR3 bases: TGCAGTGCTAGAGGGGTCAGGAGGAATGAGCAGTTCTTC. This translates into CSARGVRRNEQFF.

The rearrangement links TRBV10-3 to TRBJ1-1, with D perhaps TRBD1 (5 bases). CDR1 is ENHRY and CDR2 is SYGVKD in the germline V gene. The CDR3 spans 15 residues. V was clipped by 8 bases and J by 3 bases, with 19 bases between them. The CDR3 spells CAIGDWGIIDTEAFF. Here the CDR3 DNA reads TGTGCCATCGGGGACTGGGGGATAATAGACACTGAAGCTTTCTTT.